This TCR beta chain was identified in a study of blood T cell repertoires in COVID-19. Study information: The cDNA or gDNA used as material had been derived from T cells, B-cell-depleted T cells, or PBMCs.

CDR1 and CDR2 (germline): SGHNT, YYREEE (reference sequence). V lost 1 base, J lost 4 bases, and 8 bases stayed unmatched. The CDR3 contains 16 residues. Authors' processing steps: Estimated nucleated cell counts came from reference gene primer amplification. Using immunoSEQ multiplex PCR, the repertoire was profiled, and TCRdb retains in-frame clones only, with some absent. For V, J and clone size, that table is used; D and trimming come from the DNA. Here the sample spans just over 90,000 clones, 75% to 90% being singletons. The origin of this receptor is a woman aged 80 or over with acute or convalescent COVID-19. The chain combines TRBV5-4 with TRBJ2-1; TRBD2 aligns across 7 bases. The sequenced sample consisted of peripheral blood. The CDR3, as DNA: TGTGCCAGCAGCTTGAGGATTCGGGGGGAATACAATGAGCAGTTCTTC. Amino acid sequence: CASSLRIRGEYNEQFF.